Reported below is one TCR beta chain. What it binds is not known. Constant-segment primers and 5'RACE yielded cDNA libraries for TCR alpha and TCR beta, each carrying sample barcodes and UMIs. TCRdb re-called the 5' RACE reads with MiXCR, one entry per CDR3 protein. The sample shows about 260,000 distinct CDR3 sequences, over 15% of them seen only once. The record originates from a study of T-cell memory formation after mild COVID-19. At the level of the study: In these data, TCR clusters were largely donor specific.

Whole-study results and caveats: Balance between CD4 and CD8 was seen in clones contracting day 15 to 85, and a CD4+ lean was seen in later expanders. Second-wave clones reaching peak frequency on day 37 lacked confirmed SARS-CoV-2 specificity.

Germline lookup yields CDR1 MGHRA and CDR2 YSYEKL. Trimming stripped 4 bases from V and 0 bases from J, with 14 bases between. The CDR3 is 16 residues long. The source of this sequence is a man aged 18 to 35 who had mild COVID-19 (a few samples of this study predate the infection). Cell type and time point are not known. The chain links TRBV4-1 to TRBJ2-3, with D unclear. The specimen was PBMCs or a T cell subset sorted from them (not recorded which). CDR3 residues: CASSLSWLPSTDTQYF. The CDR3 DNA reads as TGCGCCAGCAGCCTTTCGTGGCTTCCTAGCACAGATACGCAGTATTTT.